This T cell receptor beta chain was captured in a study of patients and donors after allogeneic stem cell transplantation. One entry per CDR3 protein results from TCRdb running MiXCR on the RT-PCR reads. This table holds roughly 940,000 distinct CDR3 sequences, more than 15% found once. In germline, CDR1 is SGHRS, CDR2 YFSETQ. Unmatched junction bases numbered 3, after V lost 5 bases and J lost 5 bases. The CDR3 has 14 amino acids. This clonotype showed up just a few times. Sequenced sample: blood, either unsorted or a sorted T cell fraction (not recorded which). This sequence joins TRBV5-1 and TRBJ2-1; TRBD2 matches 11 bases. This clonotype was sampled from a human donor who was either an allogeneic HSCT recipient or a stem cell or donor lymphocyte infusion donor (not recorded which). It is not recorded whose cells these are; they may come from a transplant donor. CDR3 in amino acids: CASSQTSGNNEQFF. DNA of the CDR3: TGCGCCAGCAGTCAGACTAGCGGGAACAATGAGCAGTTCTTC.